These 26 T cell receptor beta chains were all obtained from the same sample, sequenced in a study of blood T cell repertoires in COVID-19. Libraries were prepared by immunoSEQ multiplex PCR; TCRdb keeps only in-frame clonotypes and omits some of them. The repertoire holds fewer than 500,000 clones, with more than 80% as singletons. Sequenced sample: PBMCs or T cells enriched from blood (not recorded which). The receptors come from a man aged 25-45 years who had recovered from COVID-19.

The gene calls are TRBV13 and TRBJ2-1, with 7 positions matching TRBD1. CDR1 is PRHDT, CDR2 FYEKMQ, per germline (reference sequence). The CDR3 runs to 15 residues. The V gene end was trimmed by 5 bases and the J gene end by 9 bases; junction bases not matched to a gene: 13. CDR3 amino acids: CASSPTPTGRGEQFF. CDR3 coding DNA: TGTGCCAGCAGCCCTACCCCGACAGGGCGCGGTGAGCAGTTCTTC. Based on the CDR3 plus reference TRBV13 and TRBJ2-1, the full variable domain is AAGVIQSPRHLIKEKRETATLKCYPIPRHDTVYWYQQGPGQDPQFLISFYEKMQSDKGSIPDRFSAQQFSDYHSELNMSSLELGDSALYFCASSPTPTGRGEQFFGPGTRLTVL.

V usage is TRBV28 and J usage is TRBJ2-5, with 11 bases lining up with TRBD2. Germline CDR1 reads MDHEN; CDR2 reads SYDVKM. The V and J ends lost 5 bases and 9 bases, in that order; junction bases with no gene match: 17. This CDR3 comprises 17 residues. The CDR3: CASSPNLAGGTGRAQYF. CDR3 DNA sequence: TGTGCCAGCAGTCCCAATCTAGCGGGAGGAACTGGTAGAGCCCAGTACTTC.

This chain uses TRBV6-5 with TRBJ2-6; tentative D call: TRBD1 (5 bases). In germline, CDR1 is MNHEY, CDR2 SVGAGI. V was trimmed by 4 bases and J by 0 bases, leaving 10 bases between them. The CDR3 totals 16 residues. CDR3 region: CASSSTGSSGANVLTF. The CDR3 coding sequence is TGTGCCAGCAGTTCTACAGGAAGCTCTGGGGCCAACGTCCTGACTTTC.

J is TRBJ1-2 and V is TRBV3-1 (or the pseudogene TRBV3-2); D call uncertain. The CDR3 runs 17 residues. Between the trimmed V and J ends, which lost 0 bases and 5 bases, there was a span of 19 bases. Germline CDR1 is LGHDT and CDR2 is YNNKEL (reference sequence). Here the CDR3 reads CASSQDLSHPRWYGYTF. The DNA of the CDR3 is TGTGCCAGCAGCCAAGATCTCAGCCACCCGCGGTGGTATGGCTACACCTTC.

This chain links TRBV11-2 with TRBJ2-1, with 11 bases aligning to TRBD2. J gave up 7 bases and V 7 bases, and 6 bases lay outside the gene matches. Germline CDR1 reads SGHAT; CDR2 reads FQNNGV. The CDR3 is 14 amino acids. The CDR3 bases are TGTGCCAGCACTTTAGCGGGAGGGCGGAATGAGCAGTTCTTC. Translating it yields CASTLAGGRNEQFF.

The chain joins TRBV13 to TRBJ1-1; 7 positions agree with TRBD1. There are 11 residues in the CDR3. V was pared by 6 bases and J by 10 bases, with 5 bases of the junction left unmatched. Germline V gene data show CDR1 as PRHDT and CDR2 as FYEKMQ (reference sequence). The CDR3 nucleotides read TGTGCCAGCAGAAGACAGGGAGGAGCTTTCTTT. It specifies CASRRQGGAFF. The entire variable domain, with the rest obtained from reference TRBV13 and TRBJ1-1, is as follows: AAGVIQSPRHLIKEKRETATLKCYPIPRHDTVYWYQQGPGQDPQFLISFYEKMQSDKGSIPDRFSAQQFSDYHSELNMSSLELGDSALYFCASRRQGGAFFGQGTRLTVV.

The gene calls are TRBV4-2 and TRBJ1-3, with 8 nucleotides matching TRBD1. This CDR3 spans 16 amino acids. The J segment lost 6 bases and the V segment lost 4 bases, leaving 11 bases of the junction unmatched. Germline V gene data show CDR1 as LGHNA and CDR2 as YNFKEQ. CDR3 sequence: CASSPRVVGQANTIYF. The CDR3 bases are TGTGCCAGCAGCCCCAGAGTGGTGGGACAGGCAAACACCATATATTTT.

The chain uses TRBV19 and TRBJ2-5, with a weak D call TRBD2 (5 bases). The length of the CDR3 is 13 residues. Germline values: CDR1 LNHDA, CDR2 SQIVND (reference sequence). With 2 bases removed from V and 5 bases from J, the gap between germline ends came to 9 bases. CDR3 bases: TGTGCCAGTAGTATAAGCGGCTACGAGACCCAGTACTTC. Its protein product is CASSISGYETQYF. Full variable domain (remainder filled in from reference TRBV19 and TRBJ2-5): DGGITQSPKYLFRKEGQNVTLSCEQNLNHDAMYWYRQDPGQGLRLIYYSQIVNDFQKGDIAEGYSVSREKKESFPLTVTSAQKNPTAFYLCASSISGYETQYFGPGTRLLVL.

This clone has only one observation. The chain employs TRBV5-1 and TRBJ2-7; 7 bases map to TRBD1. This CDR3 contains 14 residues. The germline gives CDR1 SGHRS, CDR2 YFSETQ. Trimming took 1 base from V and 7 from J; bases not matched to a gene: 8. CDR3 in amino acids: CASSLYGTAWEQYF. The CDR3 DNA follows: TGCGCCAGCAGCTTGTATGGGACAGCGTGGGAGCAGTACTTC.

The chain uses TRBV18 and TRBJ1-6; D may be TRBD1 (5 bases). Trimming pared 1 base from V and 8 bases from J, leaving 12 bases between. This CDR3 is 15 amino acids long. The V gene's germline CDR1 is KGHSH and CDR2 LQKENI. Here the CDR3 reads CASSPRSGRDSPLHF. CDR3 DNA: TGTGCCAGCTCACCACGCTCAGGGAGGGATTCACCCCTCCACTTT. The full variable domain, with the rest looked up from reference TRBV18 and TRBJ1-6, is NAGVMQNPRHLVRRRGQEARLRCSPMKGHSHVYWYRQLPEEGLKFMVYLQKENIIDESGMPKERFSAEFPKEGPSILRIQQVVRGDSAAYFCASSPRSGRDSPLHFGNGTRLTVT.

The rearrangement joins TRBV10-2 to TRBJ2-1; tentatively, D is TRBD2 (7 bases). V was cut by 0 bases and J by 9 bases, with 15 bases left in between. The CDR3 length is 15 residues. Germline V gene lookup returns CDR1 WSHSY and CDR2 SAAADI. This CDR3 is CASSESTGGGGEQFF. CDR3 bases: TGCGCCAGCAGTGAGTCGACGGGGGGAGGGGGTGAGCAGTTCTTC.

The chain uses TRBV2 and TRBJ1-1; 7 positions agree with TRBD1. The length of the CDR3 is 13 residues. The junction had 4 bases not matched to a gene; V was cut back by 5 bases and J by 4 bases. Germline assignment: CDR1 SNHLY and CDR2 FYNNEI. The CDR3, as DNA: TGTGCCAGCAGTCAGGGGGAAATCACTGAAGCTTTCTTT. This gives the protein CASSQGEITEAFF.

The rearrangement joins TRBV5-1 to TRBJ2-7, with a tentative D call TRBD1 (5 bases). Deletions cut 3 bases from V and 4 bases from J, with 14 bases between. Germline CDR1 SGHRS, CDR2 YFSETQ. The length of the CDR3 is 14 residues. The CDR3 sequence: CASSWTVGEYEQYF. CDR3 coding DNA: TGCGCCAGCAGCTGGACCGTAGGGGAATACGAGCAGTACTTC.

V usage is TRBV11-2 and J usage is TRBJ2-5; the D is unclear. This CDR3 region has 14 residues. CDR1 SGHAT and CDR2 FQNNGV come from the germline V gene. V lost 5 bases to trimming and J lost 0 bases, with 10 bases between them. The CDR3: CASSTTYNQETQYF. The CDR3 coding sequence is TGTGCCAGCAGCACCACATACAACCAAGAGACCCAGTACTTC.

The chain joins TRBV24-1 to TRBJ2-6; D not certain. The CDR3 is 13 amino acids. Germline V gene lookup returns CDR1 KGHDR and CDR2 SFDVKD. Trimming took 6 bases from V and 2 from J, leaving 4 bases between them. CDR3 sequence: CATSRAGANVLTF. DNA for the CDR3: TGTGCCACCAGTAGAGCTGGGGCCAACGTCCTGACTTTC.

The chain uses TRBV24-1 and TRBJ2-1; the D gene is possibly TRBD2 (6 bases). The CDR3 length is 14 residues. From germline, CDR1 is KGHDR and CDR2 SFDVKD. V lost 2 bases and J lost 5, with 9 bases in between. The CDR3 loop is CATSDYGSNNEQFF. CDR3 bases: TGTGCCACCAGTGATTACGGGAGCAACAATGAGCAGTTCTTC.

The chain joins TRBV6-5 to TRBJ2-7, with 8 bases fitting TRBD1. V shed 5 bases, J shed 6 bases, and the junction held 9 bases outside the gene matches. CDR1 MNHEY and CDR2 SVGAGI come from the germline V gene. CDR3 size: 14 residues. CDR3 DNA: TGTGCCAGCAGTCCGTTCCAGGGGGCTCGCGAGCAGTACTTC. Residues: CASSPFQGAREQYF.

This clone came up once. V gene TRBV2 combines with J gene TRBJ2-7; TRBD1 might be the D (6 bases). Germline assignment: CDR1 SNHLY and CDR2 FYNNEI. Deletions cut 10 bases from V and 4 bases from J, with 20 bases between. There are 14 residues in the CDR3. CDR3 region: CATQARGSVYEQYF. The CDR3 DNA follows: TGTGCCACTCAGGCCAGGGGTTCCGTGTACGAGCAGTACTTC. Drawing the rest from reference TRBV2 and TRBJ2-7, the complete variable domain is EPEVTQTPSHQVTQMGQEVILRCVPISNHLYFYWYRQILGQKVEFLVSFYNNEISEKSEIFDDQFSVERPDGSNFTLKIRSTKLEDSAMYFCATQARGSVYEQYFGPGTRLTVT.

J is TRBJ2-1 and V is TRBV15; 11 bases match TRBD2. The V and J ends lost 0 bases and 9 bases, in that order; junction bases with no gene match: 7. This CDR3 has 16 amino acids. Germline V gene data show CDR1 as LNHNV and CDR2 as YYDKDF (reference sequence). For the CDR3, the DNA is TGTGCCACCAGCAGAGATAGACTAGCGGGGCTTGTTGAGCAGTTCTTC. Translated, it gives CATSRDRLAGLVEQFF. Looking up the rest from reference TRBV15 and TRBJ2-1 gives the full variable domain: DAMVIQNPRYQVTQFGKPVTLSCSQTLNHNVMYWYQQKSSQAPKLLFHYYDKDFNNEADTPDNFQSRRPNTSFCFLDIRSPGLGDTAMYLCATSRDRLAGLVEQFFGPGTRLTVL.

The rearrangement uses TRBV6-1 and TRBJ2-7; no clear D gene. Germline V CDR1 and CDR2: MNHNS, SASEGT. V lost 1 base and J lost 0, with 7 bases in between. This CDR3 spans 14 amino acids. The CDR3: CASSEVRSSYEQYF. The CDR3 bases are TGTGCCAGCAGTGAAGTAAGGAGCTCCTACGAGCAGTACTTC.

The chain combines TRBV5-5 with TRBJ2-1, with D possibly matching TRBD1 (5 bases). Deletions cut 2 bases from V and 7 bases from J, with 13 bases between. The CDR3 consists of 14 residues. The germline gives CDR1 SGHKS, CDR2 YYEKEE (reference sequence). CDR3 sequence (DNA): TGTGCCAGCAGCTTCAGGGTGGATCGGAATGAGCAGTTCTTC. It translates to CASSFRVDRNEQFF.

V and J are TRBV28 and TRBJ2-1, with 10 bases aligning to TRBD2. In germline, CDR1 is MDHEN, CDR2 SYDVKM. The V gene end was trimmed by 6 bases and the J gene end by 1 base; junction bases not matched to a gene: 3. CDR3 length: 15 residues. The CDR3 DNA sequence: TGTGCCAGCAGCCTTAGCGGGAGGTCCTACAATGAGCAGTTCTTC. Protein product: CASSLSGRSYNEQFF.

This clone occurred once. This sequence joins TRBV24-1 and TRBJ2-1; D is ambiguous. The CDR3 sequence is 14 residues long. Germline V lookup: CDR1 KGHDR, CDR2 SFDVKD. Trimming cost V 7 bases and J 6 bases, with 15 bases left between them. CDR3 amino acids: CATRISAASNEQFF. The CDR3 nucleotides are TGTGCCACCAGAATCAGCGCAGCCTCCAATGAGCAGTTCTTC.

This chain links TRBV4-2 with TRBJ2-7; the match to TRBD2 covers 8 bases. Per the germline V gene, CDR1 is LGHNA and CDR2 is YNFKEQ. V trimming: 0 bases; J trimming: 3 bases; junction bases outside the gene matches: 10. CDR3 size: 17 residues. The CDR3 protein is CASSQDRGAGGNYEQYF. The CDR3 DNA reads TGTGCCAGCAGCCAAGATCGGGGGGCGGGAGGAAACTACGAGCAGTACTTC.

This chain connects TRBV15 to TRBJ2-7; TRBD2 matches 11 bases. J gave up 3 bases and V 5 bases, and 3 bases lay outside the gene matches. The germline gives CDR1 LNHNV, CDR2 YYDKDF (reference sequence). The CDR3 covers 14 residues. CDR3 protein: CATSPGTSGYEQYF. CDR3 sequence (DNA): TGTGCCACCAGCCCCGGGACTAGCGGCTACGAGCAGTACTTC.

The chain combines TRBV15 with TRBJ2-2; 13 nucleotides agree with TRBD2. The CDR3 has 17 amino acids. Germline CDR1 reads LNHNV; CDR2 reads YYDKDF (reference sequence). J lost 5 bases, V lost 0 bases, and 3 bases had no gene match. The CDR3 DNA reads TGTGCCACCAGCAGAGACGGACTAGCGGGAGTAACCGGGGAGCTGTTTTTT. It translates to CATSRDGLAGVTGELFF. Combining the CDR3 with reference TRBV15 and TRBJ2-2 gives the whole variable domain DAMVIQNPRYQVTQFGKPVTLSCSQTLNHNVMYWYQQKSSQAPKLLFHYYDKDFNNEADTPDNFQSRRPNTSFCFLDIRSPGLGDTAMYLCATSRDGLAGVTGELFFGEGSRLTVL.